These 5 T cell receptor beta chains came from one sample sequenced in a study of radiotherapy plus CTLA-4 blockade in lung cancer. Data came from immunoSEQ multiplex PCR; TCRdb stores just in-frame clones and leaves some out. The table lists more than 90,000 clones, roughly four fifths of them singletons, with around 3.3% in the top ten. The material sequenced was peripheral blood, taken from a patient treated with radiotherapy plus ipilimumab. These receptors were obtained from a human donor with non-small cell lung cancer that progressed on radiotherapy plus ipilimumab. Some clones in this sample may be carry-over from other donors' samples.

The rearrangement joins TRBV7-6 to TRBJ1-1, with TRBD1 as a possible D gene (5 bases). This CDR3 has 15 amino acids. Trimming took 1 base from V and 1 from J, leaving 10 bases between them. CDR1 and CDR2 (germline): SGHVS, FNYEAQ. The CDR3 DNA follows: TGTGCCAGCAGCTTAGGGTGGGGGGGGAACACTGAAGCTTTCTTT. This sequence encodes CASSLGWGGNTEAFF.

V and J are TRBV7-8 and TRBJ1-1; D is ambiguous. The ends were cut back, 1 base at V and 4 bases at J, with 7 bases in the middle. CDR1 and CDR2 from the germline V gene are SGHVS and FQNEAQ. This CDR3 is 13 amino acids long. CDR3 loop: CASSLVGLTEAFF. The CDR3, as DNA: TGTGCCAGCAGCTTAGTAGGCCTCACTGAAGCTTTCTTT.

The genes are TRBV2 and TRBJ2-7; 11 nucleotides match TRBD1. The V and J ends lost 7 bases and 5 bases, in that order; junction bases with no gene match: 7. The germline CDR1 and CDR2 sequences are SNHLY and FYNNEI. CDR3 length equals 14 residues. The CDR3 reads CASTRTGGPHEQYF. DNA of the CDR3: TGTGCCAGCACTCGGACAGGGGGCCCTCACGAGCAGTACTTC.

The genes are TRBV27 and TRBJ2-7, with 10 bases that match TRBD1. The CDR3 contains 16 residues. The germline CDR1 and CDR2 sequences are MNHEY and SMNVEV (reference sequence). Unmatched junction bases numbered 10, after V lost 5 bases and J lost 3 bases. This CDR3 is CASSIFRDRGLYEQYF. In DNA, the CDR3 is TGTGCCAGCAGTATCTTCCGGGACAGGGGACTCTACGAGCAGTACTTC.

On this clone itself: Germline and junction disagree at one end, which may indicate a read error. V is TRBV4-2 and J is TRBJ2-1, with a possible D match to TRBD2 (6 bases). The CDR3 has 13 residues. Germline-derived CDR1 and CDR2 are LGHNA and YNFKEQ. CDR3 nucleotides: TGTGTCAGCACCGGGGGCTCCTACAATGAGCAGTTCTTC. This encodes CVSTGGSYNEQFF.